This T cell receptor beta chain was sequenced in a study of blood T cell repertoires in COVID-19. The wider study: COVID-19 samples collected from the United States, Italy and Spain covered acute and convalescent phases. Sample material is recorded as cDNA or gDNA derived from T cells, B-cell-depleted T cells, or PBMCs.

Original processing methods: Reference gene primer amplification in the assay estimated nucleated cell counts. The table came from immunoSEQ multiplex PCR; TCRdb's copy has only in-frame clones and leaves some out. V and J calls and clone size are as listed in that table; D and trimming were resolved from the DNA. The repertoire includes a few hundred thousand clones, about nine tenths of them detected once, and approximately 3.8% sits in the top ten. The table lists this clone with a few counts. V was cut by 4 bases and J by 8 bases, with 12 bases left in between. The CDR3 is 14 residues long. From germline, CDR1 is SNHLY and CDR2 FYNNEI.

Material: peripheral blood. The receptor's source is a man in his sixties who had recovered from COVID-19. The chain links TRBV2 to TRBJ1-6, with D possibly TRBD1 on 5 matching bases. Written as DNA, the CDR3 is TGTGCCAGCAGTGCCCACAGGTGGGATTCACCCCTCCACTTT. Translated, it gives CASSAHRWDSPLHF.